The text below deals with one TCR beta chain. No antigen is known for it. TCRdb reanalyzed the 5' RACE reads and collapses them to one entry per CDR3 protein, without DNA. Its listing shows about 380,000 distinct CDR3 sequences. This sample stems from a study of monozygotic twins with inflammatory bowel disease. Regarding the study as a whole: Especially where disease activity was present, IBD patients had fewer clonotypes in common with others than healthy twins did. Patients received differing immunosuppressive treatments, which may have added variability to their repertoires.

Donors each gave approximately 2.5 ml of blood. The sample was blood. This clonotype was sampled from a human donor with ulcerative colitis or Crohn's disease, or a healthy co-twin of an affected twin (not recorded which).

This chain's CDR3 is CASSPRTLANYGYTF. The V and J genes are TRBV7-2 and TRBJ1-2. Germline values: CDR1 SGHTA, CDR2 FQGNSA. The CDR3 has 15 residues.